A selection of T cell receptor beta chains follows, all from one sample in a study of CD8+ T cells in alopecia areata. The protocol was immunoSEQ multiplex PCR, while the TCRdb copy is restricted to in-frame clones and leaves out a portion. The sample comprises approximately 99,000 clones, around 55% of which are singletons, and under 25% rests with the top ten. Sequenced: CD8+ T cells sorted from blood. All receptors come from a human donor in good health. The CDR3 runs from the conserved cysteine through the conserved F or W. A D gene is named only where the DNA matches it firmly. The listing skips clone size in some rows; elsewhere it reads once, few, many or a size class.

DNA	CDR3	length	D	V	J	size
TGTGCCAGCAGCTTAATCTCGGATTGGCTCGACGAGCAGTACTTC	CASSLISDWLDEQYF	15	-	TRBV7-9	TRBJ2-7	once
TGTGCCAGCAGCCCACAGGGGGAAAACACTGAAGCTTTCTTT	CASSPQGENTEAFF	14	TRBD1	TRBV7-9	TRBJ1-1	-
TGTGCCAGCAACTCGGGTGGGGGGGCCGCAGAGACCCAGTACTTC	CASNSGGGAAETQYF	15	-	TRBV28	TRBJ2-5	-
TGCGCCAGTCCCCCCATCCCGGACAGGGGGGAAGAGACCCAGTACTTC	CASPPIPDRGEETQYF	16	TRBD1	TRBV23-1	TRBJ2-5	few
TGCGCCAGCAGCTTGGCAGGGTTCTATGGCTACACCTTC	CASSLAGFYGYTF	13	-	TRBV5-1	TRBJ1-2	-
TGCGCCAGCAGCCTGGGGTGGGGACTGGAGAGCACAGATACGCAGTATTTT	CASSLGWGLESTDTQYF	17	-	TRBV4-1	TRBJ2-3	once
TGTGCCTGGAGTGTACTTGGGGGCGGGGGTACGCAGTATTTT	CAWSVLGGGGTQYF	14	-	TRBV30	TRBJ2-3	once
TGTGCCAGCAGTGCCTCCCTTCCCGAGCAGTACTTC	CASSASLPEQYF	12	-	TRBV25-1	TRBJ2-7	-
TGTGCCAGCAGCTTAGTAGCGGGGGGCTCCTACGAGCAGTACTTC	CASSLVAGGSYEQYF	15	TRBD2	TRBV7-8	TRBJ2-7	-
TGTGCCAGCAGCTTGGAGGGGTTTTATGAGCAGTTCTTC	CASSLEGFYEQFF	13	-	TRBV5-6	TRBJ2-1	-
TGTGCCAGCAGTGAAGGGGACAGGGTCCAAGAGACCCAGTACTTC	CASSEGDRVQETQYF	15	TRBD1	TRBV6-1	TRBJ2-5	once
TGTGCCAGCAGCTTTGGGGGGTATTACGTGGCTTCACCCCTCCACTTT	CASSFGGYYVASPLHF	16	-	TRBV7-8	TRBJ1-6	-
TGTGCCAGCAGTGGGAAGGTAGCGGGGTCAGAGACCCAGTACTTC	CASSGKVAGSETQYF	15	TRBD2	TRBV6-4	TRBJ2-5	-
TGTGCCAGCAAAAAAGGGGATCAGCCCCAGCATTTT	CASKKGDQPQHF	12	-	TRBV2	TRBJ1-5	few
TGTGCCAGCAGCTCCTGGACGGCGAATCAGCCCCAGCATTTT	CASSSWTANQPQHF	14	-	TRBV7-8	TRBJ1-5	-
TGCGCCAGCAGCCAAGGGCTGAACTACGAGCAGTACTTC	CASSQGLNYEQYF	13	-	TRBV4-3	TRBJ2-7	-
TGTGCCAGCAGTTACAATGGCAGGGTGAACTATGGCTACACCTTC	CASSYNGRVNYGYTF	15	-	TRBV6-5	TRBJ1-2	-